These 26 T cell receptor beta chains were sequenced from one sample in a study of Ad26.COV2.S vaccination and SARS-CoV-2 variants. Treatment noted: around 19 received Ad26.COV2.S at low or high dose, single or two shots; about 5 received placebo; per-sample allocation not given. Samples analyzed were those drawn on day 63 after the first vaccine or placebo injection. The table came from immunoSEQ multiplex PCR; TCRdb's copy has only in-frame clones and leaves some out. In the table there are 440,000 or so clones, about 90% of which are singletons. The sample consisted of peripheral blood, taken in a trial of Ad26.COV2.S vaccine versus placebo. These receptors all come from a person between 18 and 60 years old who received the Ad26.COV2.S COVID-19 vaccine or a placebo.

The V gene is TRBV7-3, the J gene TRBJ2-7, with 10 bases aligning to TRBD1. The CDR3 is made up of 15 amino acids. J lost 6 bases, V lost 0 bases, and 5 bases had no gene match. The V gene's germline CDR1 is SGHTA and CDR2 FQGTGA. CDR3 sequence reads: CASSLTGTGVFEQYF. CDR3 DNA sequence: TGTGCCAGCAGCTTAACCGGGACAGGGGTATTCGAGCAGTACTTC.

In its sample, this clone was seen a few times. The chain employs TRBV6-1 and TRBJ2-3; D could derive from TRBD1 or TRBD2 (5 bases each). CDR3 length: 13 amino acids. CDR1 MNHNS and CDR2 SASEGT come from the germline V gene. Deletions cut 3 bases from V and 8 bases from J, with 12 bases between. The CDR3 DNA is TGTGCCAGCAGTGACGGGGCTAGCCTTACGCAGTATTTT. Its translation is CASSDGASLTQYF.

The gene calls are TRBV12-3 or TRBV12-4 and TRBJ2-7; 9 positions agree with TRBD1. V gave up 5 bases and J gave up 9 bases; unmatched junction bases: 5. This CDR3 region has 12 residues. The CDR3 loop is CASSTGGAGQYF. The CDR3 bases are TGTGCCAGCAGTACAGGGGGCGCGGGGCAGTACTTC.

The chain joins TRBV19 to TRBJ2-2; 8 nucleotides agree with TRBD1. The ends lost 3 bases at V and 7 bases at J; junction bases unmatched: 4. The germline V gene has CDR1 LNHDA and CDR2 SQIVND (reference sequence). The CDR3 has 14 residues. The CDR3 DNA reads as TGTGCCAGTAGTATCAGGGGGCCCGGCGGGGAGCTGTTTTTT. It encodes CASSIRGPGGELFF.

The chain joins TRBV28 to TRBJ2-1, with D tentatively TRBD2 (5 bases). There are 15 residues in the CDR3. Deletions cut 5 bases from V and 0 bases from J, with 11 bases between. Germline V lookup: CDR1 MDHEN, CDR2 SYDVKM. CDR3 residues: CASSALGSSYNEQFF. The CDR3 DNA reads TGTGCCAGCAGTGCCCTAGGGAGCTCCTACAATGAGCAGTTCTTC.

This clone was seen only once. The V gene is TRBV3-1 (or the pseudogene TRBV3-2), the J gene TRBJ2-1; 7 nucleotides align to TRBD2. CDR1 is LGHDT and CDR2 is YNNKEL in the germline V gene (reference sequence). The CDR3 covers 16 residues. V dropped 4 bases and J dropped 0; count of bases not matched to a gene: 6. The chain's CDR3 is CASSPERGSSYNEQFF. CDR3 DNA: TGTGCCAGCAGCCCGGAGCGGGGTAGCTCCTACAATGAGCAGTTCTTC.

This sequence joins TRBV19 and TRBJ2-7, with TRBD2 identical over 7 bases. The junction had 12 bases not matched to a gene; V was cut back by 5 bases and J by 11 bases. CDR3 size: 13 residues. Germline loops: CDR1 LNHDA, CDR2 SQIVND (reference sequence). The CDR3 sequence: CASSESGKAPEYF. Written as DNA, the CDR3 is TGTGCCAGTAGTGAAAGCGGGAAGGCCCCGGAGTACTTC.

This chain connects TRBV2 to TRBJ2-7; TRBD1 matches 9 bases. There are 15 residues in the CDR3. Germline CDR1 and CDR2: SNHLY and FYNNEI. After removal of 10 bases from V and 0 bases from J, the junction contained 10 bases not matched to a gene. DNA of the CDR3: TGTGCCACCAGGATTGGGACAGGGATCTCCTACGAGCAGTACTTC. Its translation is CATRIGTGISYEQYF. The variable domain in full, completed from reference TRBV2 and TRBJ2-7, reads EPEVTQTPSHQVTQMGQEVILRCVPISNHLYFYWYRQILGQKVEFLVSFYNNEISEKSEIFDDQFSVERPDGSNFTLKIRSTKLEDSAMYFCATRIGTGISYEQYFGPGTRLTVT.

This chain links TRBV25-1 with TRBJ1-2; weak D call: TRBD1 (6 bases). The length of the CDR3 is 15 residues. Germline CDR1 and CDR2: MGHDK and SYGVNS. V lost 5 bases and J 1 base, leaving 14 bases between the germline ends. DNA of the CDR3: TGTGCCAGCAGTCTTAGCACAGGGTTTAACTATGGCTACACCTTC. Amino acids: CASSLSTGFNYGYTF.

This chain links TRBV7-2 with TRBJ2-1, with TRBD2 identical over 8 bases. Germline assignment: CDR1 SGHTA and CDR2 FQGNSA. Unmatched junction bases numbered 7, after V lost 3 bases and J lost 6 bases. The CDR3 runs 15 residues. Written as DNA, the CDR3 is TGTGCCAGCAGCTTGGCCGGGACTAGGGGCAATGAGCAGTTCTTC. It specifies CASSLAGTRGNEQFF.

The CDR3 region has the DNA TGCAGCGTTGAAGATCCGGAGCGGAGGGGGTACAATGAGCAGTTCTTC. Its translation: CSVEDPERRGYNEQFF. This chain joins TRBV29-1 and TRBJ2-1; D may correspond to TRBD1 or TRBD2 (6 bases each). The germline V gene encodes CDR1 SQVTM and CDR2 ANQGSEA. This CDR3 comprises 16 residues. Trimming stripped 0 bases from V and 4 bases from J, with 16 bases between.

In nucleotides, the CDR3 is TGTGCCAGCAGCCTTGGGACAGGGAGCAACTATGGCTACACCTTC. This encodes CASSLGTGSNYGYTF. The chain combines TRBV7-2 with TRBJ1-2; 9 bases are a match to TRBD1. This CDR3 spans 15 amino acids. The germline gives CDR1 SGHTA, CDR2 FQGNSA. J was trimmed by 2 bases and V by 5 bases; bases with no gene match: 6.

The chain uses TRBV7-8 and TRBJ2-1, with D possibly TRBD2 on 6 matching bases. From germline, CDR1 is SGHVS and CDR2 FQNEAQ. V lost 1 base to trimming and J lost 5 bases, with 12 bases between them. The CDR3 totals 15 residues. CDR3 amino acids: CASSLVAGSHNEQFF. The DNA of the CDR3 is TGTGCCAGCAGCTTAGTGGCGGGATCCCACAATGAGCAGTTCTTC.

CDR3 bases: TGTGCCAGCATCCCAAGGGACAGGGGAGGCACCGGGGAGCTGTTTTTT. Its protein product is CASIPRDRGGTGELFF. J is TRBJ2-2 and V is TRBV5-8; 10 bases align to TRBD1. The CDR3 is 16 residues long. The germline V gene encodes CDR1 SGHTS and CDR2 YDEGEE. The junction had 9 bases not matched to a gene; V was cut back by 6 bases and J by 4 bases.

This chain links TRBV7-8 with TRBJ2-7, with 10 bases lining up with TRBD2. The CDR3 covers 16 residues. In germline, CDR1 is SGHVS, CDR2 FQNEAQ. Trimming removed 4 bases from V and 3 bases from J; junction bases left unmatched: 9. CDR3 residues: CASSSRPGTSDYEQYF. Written as DNA, the CDR3 is TGTGCCAGCAGCTCCCGTCCCGGGACTAGCGACTACGAGCAGTACTTC.

This clone was seen just once. V and J are TRBV29-1 and TRBJ2-7, with 15 nucleotides matching TRBD2. Germline CDR1 is SQVTM and CDR2 is ANQGSEA. The CDR3 runs 17 residues. V dropped 7 bases and J dropped 3; count of bases not matched to a gene: 13. This CDR3 reads CSARTSGRALDSYEQYF. In nucleotides, the CDR3 is TGCAGCGCCAGGACTAGCGGGAGGGCCCTCGACAGCTACGAGCAGTACTTC.

This sequence joins TRBV11-3 and TRBJ2-2, with 7 bases that match TRBD1. The CDR3 is made up of 17 amino acids. V lost 5 bases and J lost 5; bases outside the gene matches: 14. CDR1 and CDR2 (germline): SGHNT, YENEEA. The CDR3 region has the DNA TGTGCCAGCAGCGCCCAGACAGGGCCGTGGTCGACCGGGGAGCTGTTTTTT. It specifies CASSAQTGPWSTGELFF.

The V call is TRBV29-1, the J call TRBJ2-1; possible D gene TRBD2, 5 bases. This CDR3 is 13 amino acids long. The germline V gene has CDR1 SQVTM and CDR2 ANQGSEA. V was trimmed by 6 bases and J by 2 bases, leaving 11 bases between them. The CDR3 coding sequence is TGCAGCGTAGAGGAGGAGACCTACAATGAGCAGTTCTTC. Translation gives CSVEEETYNEQFF.

The chain joins TRBV28 to TRBJ1-4; 8 nucleotides line up with TRBD1. Trimming took 6 bases from V and 6 from J; bases not matched to a gene: 6. Germline V lookup: CDR1 MDHEN, CDR2 SYDVKM. This CDR3 is 14 amino acids long. The DNA of the CDR3 is TGTGCCAGCAGCCCTCCGGGACAGGATGAAAAACTGTTTTTT. This codes for CASSPPGQDEKLFF. The full variable domain, with the rest looked up from reference TRBV28 and TRBJ1-4, is DVKVTQSSRYLVKRTGEKVFLECVQDMDHENMFWYRQDPGLGLRLIYFSYDVKMKEKGDIPEGYSVSREKKERFSLILESASTNQTSMYLCASSPPGQDEKLFFGSGTQLSVL.

This clone was seen a single time. The rearrangement links TRBV27 to TRBJ2-7; no reliable D call. This CDR3 comprises 15 residues. Germline V CDR1 and CDR2: MNHEY, SMNVEV (reference sequence). Trimming took 5 bases from V and 3 from J, leaving 17 bases between them. CDR3 nucleotides: TGTGCCAGCAGTCAATATGCCCGAGGTAGCTACGAGCAGTACTTC. Translating gives CASSQYARGSYEQYF.

The genes are TRBV6-7 and TRBJ1-5, with a tentative D call TRBD1 (5 bases). TRBV6-7 is an open reading frame, and its role is uncertain. CDR3 length equals 16 residues. Trimming removed 2 bases at V and 9 bases at J, with 20 bases between. Written as DNA, the CDR3 is TGTGCCAGCAGTTACCTGAGGGGACTGACCGTTCGGCCCCAGCATTTT. This encodes CASSYLRGLTVRPQHF.

The J gene is TRBJ1-5, the V gene TRBV5-6; D unresolved. The CDR3 runs to 14 residues. Germline CDR1 reads SGHDT; CDR2 reads YYEEEE. V was trimmed by 3 bases and J by 0 bases, leaving 7 bases between them. CDR3 DNA: TGTGCCAGCAGCTGGAGCCATAGCAATCAGCCCCAGCATTTT. It yields the protein CASSWSHSNQPQHF.

The V call is TRBV18, the J call TRBJ2-3; D is possibly TRBD1 (5 bases). With 5 bases removed from V and 3 bases from J, the gap between germline ends came to 21 bases. The CDR3 contains 17 residues. Germline CDR1 KGHSH, CDR2 LQKENI. The CDR3 is CASSKLGRGSATDTQYF. CDR3 in DNA: TGTGCCAGCTCAAAATTAGGAAGGGGAAGTGCGACAGATACGCAGTATTTT.

The chain employs TRBV5-1 and TRBJ2-1, with 9 bases identical to TRBD1. This CDR3 spans 15 amino acids. Germline V lookup: CDR1 SGHRS, CDR2 YFSETQ. The V and J ends lost 1 base and 10 bases, in that order; junction bases with no gene match: 9. CDR3 sequence reads: CASSLRDREIWEQFF. The CDR3 DNA is TGCGCCAGCAGCTTGCGGGACAGGGAAATATGGGAGCAGTTCTTC.

CDR3 region: CASSVGFLTDTQYF. The CDR3 DNA follows: TGTGCCAGCAGTGTGGGGTTTCTCACAGATACGCAGTATTTT. The chain uses TRBV6-4 and TRBJ2-3; D uncertain. Germline values: CDR1 MRHNA, CDR2 SNTAGT. CDR3 length: 14 amino acids. The V and J ends lost 4 bases and 2 bases respectively, with 10 bases between them.

V and J are TRBV29-1 and TRBJ2-7, with D perhaps being TRBD1 or TRBD2 (7 bases each). The CDR3 runs to 12 residues. The germline V gene encodes CDR1 SQVTM and CDR2 ANQGSEA. V was trimmed by 7 bases and J by 2 bases, leaving 12 bases between them. The CDR3, as DNA: TGCAGCGCAGCGGGACAGACCTACGAGCAGTACTTC. It specifies CSAAGQTYEQYF.